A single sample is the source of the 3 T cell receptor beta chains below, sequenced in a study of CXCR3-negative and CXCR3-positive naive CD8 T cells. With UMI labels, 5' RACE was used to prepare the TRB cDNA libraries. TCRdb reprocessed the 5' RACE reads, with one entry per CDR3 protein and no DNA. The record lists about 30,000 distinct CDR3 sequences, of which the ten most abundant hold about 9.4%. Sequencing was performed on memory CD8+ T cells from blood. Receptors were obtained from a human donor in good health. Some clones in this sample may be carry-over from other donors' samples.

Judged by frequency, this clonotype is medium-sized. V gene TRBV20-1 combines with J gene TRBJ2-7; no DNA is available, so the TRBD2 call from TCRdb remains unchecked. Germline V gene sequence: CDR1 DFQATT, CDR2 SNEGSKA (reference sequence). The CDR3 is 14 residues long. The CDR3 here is CSAKSLGRDYEQYF.

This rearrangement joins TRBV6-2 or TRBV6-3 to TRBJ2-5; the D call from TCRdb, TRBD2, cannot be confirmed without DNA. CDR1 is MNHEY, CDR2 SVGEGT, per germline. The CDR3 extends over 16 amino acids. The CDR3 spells CASSYPISGAGETQYF.

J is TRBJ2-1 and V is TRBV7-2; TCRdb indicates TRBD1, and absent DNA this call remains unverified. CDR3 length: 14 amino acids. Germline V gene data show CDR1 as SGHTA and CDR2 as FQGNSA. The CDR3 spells CASSFQGAGNEQFF. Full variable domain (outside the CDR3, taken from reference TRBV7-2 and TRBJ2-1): GAGVSQSPSNKVTEKGKDVELRCDPISGHTALYWYRQSLGQGLEFLIYFQGNSAPDKSGLPSDRFSAERTGGSVSTLTIQRTQQEDSAVYLCASSFQGAGNEQFFGPGTRLTVL.